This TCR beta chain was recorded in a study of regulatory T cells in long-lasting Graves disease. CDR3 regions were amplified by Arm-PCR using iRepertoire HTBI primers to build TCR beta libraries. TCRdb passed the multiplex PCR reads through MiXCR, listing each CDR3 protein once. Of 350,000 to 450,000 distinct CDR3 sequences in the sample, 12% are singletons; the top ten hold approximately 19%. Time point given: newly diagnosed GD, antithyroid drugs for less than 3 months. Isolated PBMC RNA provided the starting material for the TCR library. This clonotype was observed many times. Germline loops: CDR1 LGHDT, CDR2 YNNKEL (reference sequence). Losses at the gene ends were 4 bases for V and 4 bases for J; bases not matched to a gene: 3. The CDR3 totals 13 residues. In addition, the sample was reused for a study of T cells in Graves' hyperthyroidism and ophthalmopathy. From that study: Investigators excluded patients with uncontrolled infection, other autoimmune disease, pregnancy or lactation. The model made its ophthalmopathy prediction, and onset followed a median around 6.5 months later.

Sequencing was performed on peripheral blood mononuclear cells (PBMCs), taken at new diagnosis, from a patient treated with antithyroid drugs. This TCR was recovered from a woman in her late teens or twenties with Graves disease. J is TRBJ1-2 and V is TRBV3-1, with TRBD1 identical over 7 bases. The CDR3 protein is CASSRGQTYGYTF. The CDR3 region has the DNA TGTGCCAGCAGCCGGGGACAGACCTATGGCTACACCTTC. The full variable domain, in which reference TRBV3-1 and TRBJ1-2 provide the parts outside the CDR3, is DTAVSQTPKYLVTQMGNDKSIKCEQNLGHDTMYWYKQDSKKFLKIMFSYNNKELIINETVPNRFSPKSPDKAHLNLHINSLELGDSAVYFCASSRGQTYGYTFGSGTRLTVV.